This entry describes one TCR beta chain. This clonotype has a count of ten or more. This receptor's antigen is unknown. No base quality information exists; no much larger clone differs at one position. cDNA synthesis used template-switch 5'RACE with a primer carrying a 10-nucleotide random unique molecular identifier tagging each TCR transcript. Every sequencing run covered 15-18 subjects and yielded more than 200 million TCR-beta sequences. Total RNA was extracted with the RNeasy kit. Using the KAPA Real-time Library Amplification kit, TCR-beta VDJ regions were amplified with primers for the TCR constant region and the 5'RACE anchor. A first PCR added sample indexes and Illumina adaptors, after which a second PCR increased the library yield. After purification with Ampure beads, the TCR product of roughly 650 bp was size-selected on a 2% E-gel SizeSelection system. Before pooling, libraries had their quality checked on a Bioanalyzer, their concentration measured with Qubit, and their quantity determined with the Kapa Library Quantification kit. Paired-end 2 x 150 bp sequencing of the libraries was performed on an Illumina HiSeq 2500. To increase sequence diversity, roughly 25-31% phiX was spiked into each library pool. The original methods were these. Quality-filtered reads were processed with the UMI-based MiGEC pipeline, which removed over 75% of raw TCR sequences during error correction. VDJ genes were aligned to IMGT germline references, and each clonotype was defined by a unique CDR3 amino acid sequence together with V-J genes. Clonal expansion, Shannon diversity and CDR3 relatedness (CalcPairwiseDistances, ClusterSamples) were evaluated with VDJtools, and phylogenetic trees were built with CLCbio workbench. Using coefficient-of-variation modelling across technical triplicates, the study counted a clone as expanded if it had at least 8 unique UMIs. TCRdb reanalyzed the raw reads on its own, using fastp at Q25 for trimming and MiXCR for clone calling, and kept in-frame beta chains. When rows share a CDR3 protein, they turn into one entry using the most common DNA and genes. It is TCRdb's table, rather than the study itself, that gives the V and J calls and clone size. Recorded for this sample are about 58,000 distinct CDR3 sequences; 3% to 4.5% of them occurred a single time. The ten largest clones represent around 1.5% of the sample.

The data were taken from a study of neurological immune-mediated disorders (dated by TCRdb to the late 2010s). With regard to the full study: Among the roughly 35 multiple sclerosis patients, roughly 31 had relapsing-remitting MS and 3 had secondary progressive MS. Peripheral blood TCR-beta repertoires from patients with HTLV-I-associated myelopathy (HAM/TSP), patients with multiple sclerosis, and healthy controls were compared in the study using UMI-based sequencing. The 90 to 120 TCR-beta libraries covered PBMC samples along with longitudinal samples, technical triplicates, and paired sorted CD4+ and CD8+ T-cell subsets. The cohort comprised 68 subjects: approximately 15 HAM/TSP patients, some 34 multiple sclerosis patients and some 20 healthy controls.

For unsorted PBMC libraries, 2 million PBMCs were used after storage in RNAlater at -80 degrees C until RNA extraction. The multiple sclerosis patients were enrolled in a US clinical protocol that evaluated disease progression with magnetic resonance imaging. PBMCs were separated from peripheral blood using Ficoll-Hypaque density gradient centrifugation and then cryopreserved in liquid nitrogen. The CDR3 goes from the cysteine to the phenylalanine over 12 residues. The only DNA kept is the CDR3, 36 bases in frame from the first base. Looking up the germline V gene (reference sequence) yields CDR1 SEHNR and CDR2 FQNEAQ. V is pared back by 2 bases and J by 5 bases, with 6 bases lying between the germline termini. What the research found in general, with its limitations: The highest TCR clonal expansion was observed in HAM/TSP patients, whereas the lowest was observed in MS patients, even when compared with healthy controls. Repertoires from 18 of 34 MS patients were grouped by phylogenetic analysis into a cluster of related CDR3 sequences, suggesting a possible repertoire-level signature. Expanded clones from different subjects shared no identical CDR3 amino acid sequences, which suggests that TCR-beta repertoires were private in all groups. The MS cluster showed no association with clinical or MRI features, and the authors stated that larger cohorts are needed.

The source of this sequence is a young man with multiple sclerosis. The V and J genes are TRBV7-9 and TRBJ2-5, with the D gene call left open. The sequenced sample consisted of PBMCs. The nucleotide sequence reads as follows: TGTGCCAGCAGCTTAAAACTCGAGACCCAGTACTTC. This codes for CASSLKLETQYF. The reference TRBV7-9 and TRBJ2-5 proteins fill in what lies around the CDR3, so the full variable domain reads DTGVSQNPRHKITKRGQNVTFRCDPISEHNRLYWYRQTLGQGPEFLTYFQNEAQLEKSRLLSDRFSAERPKGSFSTLEIQRTEQGDSAMYLCASSLKLETQYFGPGTRLLVL.